The 10 T cell receptor beta chains below all came from one sample that was sequenced in a study of blood T cell repertoires in COVID-19. Produced via immunoSEQ multiplex PCR; TCRdb's table is partial and in-frame only. This sample yields 250,000 to 300,000 clones, of which around nine tenths are seen a single time; around 2.1% belongs to the top ten. The sequenced sample consisted of peripheral blood. The source of these receptors is a man in his forties or fifties with acute or convalescent COVID-19.

The rearrangement joins TRBV19 to TRBJ1-5; 11 nucleotides line up with TRBD1. J was trimmed by 2 bases and V by 5 bases; bases with no gene match: 5. Germline-derived CDR1 and CDR2 are LNHDA and SQIVND (reference sequence). This CDR3 is 16 amino acids long. The CDR3 DNA reads TGTGCCAGTAGTCAATGGACAGGGGGCGGCAATCAGCCCCAGCATTTT. Its translation: CASSQWTGGGNQPQHF.

In the case of this clone: The junction departs from germline at one end; a sequencing error may be responsible. The chain recombines TRBV7-7 with TRBJ2-2; TRBD1 agrees at 8 bases. The CDR3 is 15 amino acids. Germline V CDR1 and CDR2: SSHAT, FNYEAQ (reference sequence). The CDR3 protein is CASSPGQGDTGELFF. The DNA of the CDR3 is TGTGCTAGCAGCCCCGGACAGGGCGACACCGGGGAGCTGTTTTTT.

A few counts support this clone. The gene calls are TRBV2 and TRBJ1-1; no definite D call. This CDR3 comprises 14 residues. Looked up from germline, CDR1 is SNHLY and CDR2 is FYNNEI. V lost 4 bases and J 0 bases, leaving 9 bases between the germline ends. DNA of the CDR3: TGTGCCAGCAGTGTAAACGGGTTGAACACTGAAGCTTTCTTT. It yields the protein CASSVNGLNTEAFF. The full variable domain, rest sourced from reference TRBV2 and TRBJ1-1, is EPEVTQTPSHQVTQMGQEVILRCVPISNHLYFYWYRQILGQKVEFLVSFYNNEISEKSEIFDDQFSVERPDGSNFTLKIRSTKLEDSAMYFCASSVNGLNTEAFFGQGTRLTVV.

The genes are TRBV5-4 and TRBJ2-1; unclear D gene. CDR3 length: 16 residues. The V gene's germline CDR1 is SGHNT and CDR2 YYREEE (reference sequence). Trimming took 1 base from V and 6 from J, leaving 17 bases between them. The CDR3 spells CASSLPQLRHSNEQFF. CDR3 coding DNA: TGTGCCAGCAGCTTGCCCCAACTAAGGCATTCCAATGAGCAGTTCTTC.

This clone was seen many times. Within the sample, other DNA sequences also encode this same CDR3. This chain joins TRBV30 and TRBJ2-7, with D perhaps TRBD2 (6 bases). Germline-derived CDR1 and CDR2 are GTSNPN and SVGIG (reference sequence). The CDR3 spans 11 residues. V dropped 2 bases and J dropped 6 bases, with 8 bases sitting between them. The CDR3: CAWSWGGEQYF. DNA of the CDR3: TGTGCCTGGAGTTGGGGAGGCGAGCAGTACTTC.

Written as DNA, the CDR3 is TGTGCCAGCAGCTCGCTCCGCGGGGACTCACGCTCCTACAATGAGCAGTTCTTC. This gives the protein CASSSLRGDSRSYNEQFF. The V call is TRBV9, the J call TRBJ2-1, with D perhaps TRBD2 (6 bases). The V end was cut by 4 bases, the J end by 0 bases, with 20 bases between. Germline CDR1 SGDLS, CDR2 YYNGEE. The CDR3 has 18 residues.

The V call is TRBV10-1, the J call TRBJ1-2; D is possibly TRBD1 (5 bases). V lost 1 base and J 4 bases, leaving 10 bases between the germline ends. The CDR3 runs to 14 residues. CDR1 is WNHNN and CDR2 is SYGVQD in the germline V gene (reference sequence). CDR3 sequence (DNA): TGCGCCAGCAGTGAGTTCAGGGAAGGCTATGGCTACACCTTC. It translates to CASSEFREGYGYTF.

The chain links TRBV14 to TRBJ1-6; D is unresolved. CDR1 is SGHDN, CDR2 FVKESK, per germline. The CDR3 sequence is 14 residues long. V gave up 0 bases and J gave up 9 bases, with 9 bases separating them. In nucleotides, the CDR3 is TGTGCCAGCAGCCAAGAGGCTGGTACTTCACCCCTCCACTTT. It codes for CASSQEAGTSPLHF.

This sequence joins TRBV7-9 and TRBJ2-7; 8 nucleotides align to TRBD1. This CDR3 is built from 15 residues. Germline V gene data show CDR1 as SEHNR and CDR2 as FQNEAQ (reference sequence). V lost 5 bases to trimming and J lost 5 bases; unmatched junction nucleotides: 11. For the CDR3, the DNA is TGTGCCAGCAGCACCCAGGACAGGGCCCGCCACGAGCAGTACTTC. Encoded protein: CASSTQDRARHEQYF.

This chain links TRBV4-1 with TRBJ2-7, with D perhaps TRBD1 (6 bases). Per the germline V gene, CDR1 is MGHRA and CDR2 is YSYEKL. The CDR3 has 16 residues. V was clipped by 2 bases and J by 3 bases, with 17 bases between them. CDR3 sequence: CASSQMVTGRSYEQYF. Written as DNA, the CDR3 is TGCGCCAGCAGCCAAATGGTGACAGGACGGAGCTACGAGCAGTACTTC.